Listed below are T cell receptor beta chains from one sample, sequenced in a study of response to subunit inactivated influenza vaccine. Via MiXCR, TCRdb re-called the RT-PCR reads, giving one row per CDR3 protein. The sample lists roughly 700,000 distinct CDR3 sequences, 11% to 15% occurring once. Sequenced here: PBMCs from blood, sampled around 15 days before vaccination. All receptors derive from a man aged 45-65 years who received an inactivated influenza vaccine. Both conserved end residues are part of each CDR3. The D gene is left open where the match is weak. Clone size is given for some rows only: seen once, a few or many times, or a class if the clone is expanded.

V gene	J gene	D gene	clone size	CDR3 DNA	CDR3 protein
TRBV9	TRBJ2-2	NA	NA	TGTGCCAGCAGCGTAGAGGTGTACGGGGAGCTGTTTTTT	CASSVEVYGELFF
TRBV29-1	TRBJ2-3	TRBD2	few	TGCAGCGTTGTAGGGGCTAGCGGTTGGGGCACAGATACGCAGTATTTT	CSVVGASGWGTDTQYF
TRBV7-6	TRBJ2-7	TRBD1	NA	TGTGCCAGCAGTCCCACCGGGACAGAAGTTCCCTACGAGCAGTACTTC	CASSPTGTEVPYEQYF
TRBV10-3	TRBJ2-3	NA	few	TGTGCCATCAGTGAGGAGGGCCGGGGCACAGATACGCAGTATTTT	CAISEEGRGTDTQYF
TRBV18	TRBJ2-5	NA	many	TGTGCCAGCTCACCAGTTCAGCGACCTATGGAGACCCAGTACTTC	CASSPVQRPMETQYF
TRBV18	TRBJ2-3	NA	NA	TGTGCCAGCTCACCACCGGGTTCGGATACGCAGTATTTT	CASSPPGSDTQYF
TRBV4-2	TRBJ1-1	NA	many	TGTGCCAGCAGCCAAGAAACGACAGAAGTAACTGAAGCTTTCTTT	CASSQETTEVTEAFF
TRBV24-1	TRBJ1-2	NA	few	TGTGCCACCAGTGTCGAGGGCTATGGCTACACCTTC	CATSVEGYGYTF
TRBV10-3	TRBJ2-7	TRBD1	NA	TGTGCCATCAGCCCTGACAGGGATGGCGAGCAGTACTTC	CAISPDRDGEQYF
TRBV4-3	TRBJ2-2	NA	NA	TGCGCCAGCAGCCAAGAGGGGGGCAGGGGAAGCGGGGAGCTGTTTTTT	CASSQEGGRGSGELFF
TRBV5-1	TRBJ2-4	NA	few	TGCGCCAGCAGCTTGCGCGGGATCAGTCCCCCGGCCAAAAACATTCAGTACTTC	CASSLRGISPPAKNIQYF
TRBV5-1	TRBJ2-7	NA	few	TGCGCCAGCAGCTTGGTCCCGGAGCTCTCCTACGAGCAGTACTTC	CASSLVPELSYEQYF
TRBV5-1	TRBJ2-2	NA	few	TGCGCCAGCGCCAGCCCCACTATTAACACCGGGGAGCTGTTTTTT	CASASPTINTGELFF
TRBV5-1	TRBJ1-2	TRBD1	NA	TGCGCCAGCAGCTTGGGGGGAATCGGGACAGGCCAACTAACCTATGGCTACACCTTC	CASSLGGIGTGQLTYGYTF
TRBV6-2/TRBV6-3	TRBJ2-1	NA	NA	TGTGCCAGCAGTTATTGGACCTACAATGAGCAGTTCTTC	CASSYWTYNEQFF
TRBV6-2/TRBV6-3	TRBJ2-5	TRBD1	NA	TGTGCCAGCAGGCCCGGACAGGGTGGAGGAGAGACCCAGTACTTC	CASRPGQGGGETQYF
TRBV19	TRBJ2-2	NA	NA	TGTGCCAGTAGTGGTGACAGGAGATACACCGGGGAGCTGTTTTTT	CASSGDRRYTGELFF
TRBV20-1	TRBJ2-1	NA	NA	TGCAGTGCTAGACCTCGGCGTAAACTAGAAAGTGAGCAGTTCTTC	CSARPRRKLESEQFF
TRBV4-1	TRBJ2-7	TRBD2	NA	TGCGCCAGCAGGCCAAGAGCCAGCGGGGTAGGTTACGAGCAGTACTTC	CASRPRASGVGYEQYF
TRBV5-4	TRBJ2-3	TRBD1	NA	TGTGCCAGCAGCCCCAGGGACAGAACAGCCACAGATACGCAGTATTTT	CASSPRDRTATDTQYF
TRBV10-3	TRBJ2-7	TRBD2	few	TGTGCCATCAGTGACCAGGGACTAGGGAGAAACGACGAGCAGTACTTC	CAISDQGLGRNDEQYF
TRBV20-1	TRBJ2-1	NA	few	TGCAGTGCTCGCTCCTACAATGAGCAGTTCTTC	CSARSYNEQFF
TRBV27	TRBJ2-3	NA	NA	TGTGCCAGCAGTTTCAGACAAATGAGGTATTTT	CASSFRQMRYF
TRBV28	TRBJ1-3	NA	NA	TGTGCCAGCAGTTTATTGGACCCCGTGGCTTCTGGAAACACCATATATTTT	CASSLLDPVASGNTIYF
TRBV15	TRBJ1-3	NA	few	TGTGCCACCAGCAGAGATAGCCCAGCAGGAAACACCATATATTTT	CATSRDSPAGNTIYF
TRBV29-1	TRBJ2-7	NA	few	TGCAGCGTTGTAAAAGGGGTCGATGAGCAGTACTTC	CSVVKGVDEQYF
TRBV7-9	TRBJ1-2	NA	few	TGTGCCGCCACTAACCTCAAGGGCCCCAACTATGGCTACACCTTC	CAATNLKGPNYGYTF
TRBV18	TRBJ2-3	NA	NA	TGTGCCAGCTCACCTTTGAGTAGGAGGGACACAGATACGCAGTATTTT	CASSPLSRRDTDTQYF
TRBV12-3/TRBV12-4	TRBJ2-1	NA	NA	TGTGCCAGCAGTCTCCTAGCTAGCGTTGGGGAGCAGTTCTTC	CASSLLASVGEQFF
TRBV5-6	TRBJ2-1	NA	NA	TGTGCCAGCAGCTTTGGAACAGGGTCTTATGAGCAGTTCTTC	CASSFGTGSYEQFF
TRBV6-2/TRBV6-3	TRBJ2-1	TRBD2	NA	TGTGCCAGCAGATACCTCCTAGCGGGGGAAAGGGATGAGCAGTTCTTC	CASRYLLAGERDEQFF
TRBV27	TRBJ2-7	TRBD1	NA	TGTGCCAGCCGAATTTTCCTATCCCCGGGACAGGGGTACGAGCAGTACTTC	CASRIFLSPGQGYEQYF
TRBV19	TRBJ1-6	NA	few	TGTGCCAGTACAAACCCTCGGAATTCACCCCTCCACTTT	CASTNPRNSPLHF
TRBV6-2/TRBV6-3	TRBJ2-7	TRBD1	NA	TGTGCCAGCGGACAGGGATCTTACGAGCAGTACTTC	CASGQGSYEQYF
TRBV5-6	TRBJ1-2	NA	NA	TGTGCCAGCAGCTTGGCGGAGGTACGATATGGCTACACCTTC	CASSLAEVRYGYTF
TRBV7-7	TRBJ2-3	NA	NA	TGTGCTAGCAGCGTAGTTTTAGGTTCAGATACGCAGTATTTT	CASSVVLGSDTQYF
TRBV5-6	TRBJ2-7	TRBD2	many	TGTGCCAGCAGTCCCGGGACTACCCACGAGCAGTACTTC	CASSPGTTHEQYF
TRBV27	TRBJ1-6	TRBD1	few	TGTGCCAGCAGTCTATTCCAGGGGGGTCATTCACCCCTCCACTTT	CASSLFQGGHSPLHF
TRBV5-1	TRBJ2-7	NA	many	TGCGCCAGCAGCAGACAGAGCTACGAGCAGTACTTC	CASSRQSYEQYF
TRBV12-3/TRBV12-4	TRBJ1-2	TRBD1	few	TGTGCCAGCAGTTTCCCAGGGGGTGTTGGCTACACCTTC	CASSFPGGVGYTF
TRBV5-4	TRBJ1-4	NA	NA	TGTGCCAGCAGCTTGGGTGGGTGGACCCTCCGTGCAACTAATGAAAAACTGTTTTTT	CASSLGGWTLRATNEKLFF
TRBV4-2	TRBJ2-1	NA	few	TGTGCCAGCAGCCAAGAAGGGTCTAGCTATGAGCAGTTCTTC	CASSQEGSSYEQFF
TRBV24-1	TRBJ2-1	TRBD1	NA	TGTGCCACCAGTGACTGGACAGGGATCTACAATGAGCAGTTCTTC	CATSDWTGIYNEQFF